This T cell receptor (beta chain) was identified in a study of Tregs in tolerant kidney transplant recipients. On this clone: What it binds is not known.

Related graft donors supplied nonmyeloablative bone marrow transplants, and mixed chimerism was transient. Repertoires were generated with immunoSEQ multiplex PCR, while TCRdb's copy carries only in-frame clones and drops some. The sample lists some 56,000 clones; about nine tenths were seen once. Overall study findings and caveats: The most relevant donor-specific Treg TCRbeta repertoire apparently came from expansion with activated donor B cells. Changing PCR primers prevented nucleotide comparison between some patients' samples.

This clonotype was obtained from a human patient who received a combined kidney and bone marrow transplant. Some T cells may be graft donor cells. The sample in question was CD8+ T cells from blood (PBMCs), obtained 24 months after the transplant.

CDR3 nucleotides: TGTGCCAGCAGTGAGCCGACAGGGGTACCTTACGAGCAGTACTTC. Encoded protein: CASSEPTGVPYEQYF. The gene calls are TRBV6-1 and TRBJ2-7, with 8 positions matching TRBD1. CDR3 length equals 15 residues. Germline CDR1 and CDR2: MNHNS and SASEGT. Trimming at V came to 3 bases and at J to 4 bases, leaving 8 bases not matched to a gene.